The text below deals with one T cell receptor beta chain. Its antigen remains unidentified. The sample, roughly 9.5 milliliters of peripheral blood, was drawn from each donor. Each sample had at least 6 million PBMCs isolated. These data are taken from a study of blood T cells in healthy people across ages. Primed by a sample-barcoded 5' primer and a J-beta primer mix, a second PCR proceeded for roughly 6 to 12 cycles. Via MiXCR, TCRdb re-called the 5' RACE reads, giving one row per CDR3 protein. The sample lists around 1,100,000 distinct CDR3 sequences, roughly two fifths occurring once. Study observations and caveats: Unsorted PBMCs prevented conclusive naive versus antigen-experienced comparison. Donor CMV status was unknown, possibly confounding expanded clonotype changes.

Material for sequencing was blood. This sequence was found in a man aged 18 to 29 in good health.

CDR3 bases: TGCAGCCCCGGGGGACTAGTTGGAGATACGCAGTATTTT. This sequence encodes CSPGGLVGDTQYF. The rearrangement uses TRBV20-1 and TRBJ2-3, with TRBD2 matching over 8 bases. The CDR3 has 13 amino acids. Germline lookup yields CDR1 DFQATT and CDR2 SNEGSKA (reference sequence).